A selection of T cell receptor beta chains follows, all from one sample in a study of T cell responses to AZD1222 COVID-19 vaccine. Measured with immunoSEQ multiplex PCR; TCRdb has only the in-frame clones, and not every one. The data contain more than 100,000 clones, roughly 86% of them seen just once; the ten biggest clones take up roughly 4.5%. Sequencing was performed on peripheral blood, taken on day 0 of AZD1222 vaccination. The source is an adult in good health. Each CDR3 is given with its conserved first and last residue.

v_gene | CDR3aa
TRBV27 | CASSFSVADGELFF
TRBV12-3/TRBV12-4 | CASSLNYGYTF
TRBV4-2 | CASSLAADREVYEQYF
TRBV28 | CAVLQENYGYTF
TRBV4-1 | CASSQKPGENTEAFF
TRBV28 | CASSSRFGFHEQFF
TRBV6-5 | CASRDSNTQYF
TRBV2 | CASSVGQGAIYGYTF
TRBV7-2 | CASSSRTSGTDTQYF
TRBV4-1 | CASSQGTLEEAEQFF
TRBV6-1 | CASSEVRRTEAFF
TRBV28 | CASSFWSAVQAPLHF
TRBV3-1/TRBV3-2 | CASSLGQGVGETQYF
TRBV12-3/TRBV12-4 | CASRQAYEQYF
TRBV3-1/TRBV3-2 | CASSHQLAGGIIQETQYF
TRBV27 | CASSSGLAVTYEQYF
TRBV30 | CAWSWVGSSEGTGELFF
TRBV18 | CASSPSMNTEAFF
TRBV9 | CASSPGLAIQRGSYNEQFF
TRBV24-1 | CATSQDTDQPQHF
TRBV27 | CASSPQARDRVGYTF
TRBV30 | CAWSVGRGAIHYEQYF
TRBV30 | CAWQRRDRIYEQYF
TRBV5-1 | CASSPAGGLDSPLHF
TRBV1 | CTSRRPTGVRTKNIQYF
TRBV30 | CAWSVTRRRSYEQYF
TRBV10-1 | CASSDLRTGGKNIQYF
TRBV19 | CASSIVARTGGNTIYF
TRBV28 | CASSLDDTEAFF